Shown below are 30 T cell receptor beta chains from a single sample sequenced in a study of blood T cell repertoires in COVID-19. The data were produced by immunoSEQ multiplex PCR, yet TCRdb's version contains in-frame clones alone and is incomplete. Among about 170,000 clones, about 93% were seen once, and the ten largest hold about 5%. Source material: peripheral blood. Every receptor here comes from a woman between 50 and 59 years old with acute or convalescent COVID-19.

A few counts support this clone. The CDR3 here is CASSPTGTYGYTF. The CDR3 DNA is TGTGCCAGCTCACCAACAGGGACCTATGGCTACACCTTC. The J gene is TRBJ1-2, the V gene TRBV18; perhaps TRBD1 as D (6 bases). V was cut by 2 bases and J by 4 bases, with 8 bases left in between. The CDR3 is 13 amino acids. Germline lookup yields CDR1 KGHSH and CDR2 LQKENI. Supplemented by reference TRBV18 and TRBJ1-2, the full variable domain reads NAGVMQNPRHLVRRRGQEARLRCSPMKGHSHVYWYRQLPEEGLKFMVYLQKENIIDESGMPKERFSAEFPKEGPSILRIQQVVRGDSAAYFCASSPTGTYGYTFGSGTRLTVV.

This chain uses TRBV7-3 with TRBJ1-1; 8 bases fit TRBD1. Trimming took 2 bases from V and 0 from J; bases not matched to a gene: 8. The CDR3 loop spans 17 amino acids. Germline V CDR1 and CDR2: SGHTA, FQGTGA. CDR3 bases: TGTGCCAGCAGCTTAGTTGGGGCAGGGGGCGTGAACACTGAAGCTTTCTTT. This gives the protein CASSLVGAGGVNTEAFF.

The V and J genes are TRBV27 and TRBJ1-6; no firm D call. CDR1 and CDR2 from the germline V gene are MNHEY and SMNVEV (reference sequence). The V end lost 5 bases, the J end lost 0 bases, and 20 bases lay between the germline ends. The CDR3 sequence is 19 residues long. The CDR3 protein is CASSQTLSRGISYNSPLHF. The DNA of the CDR3 is TGTGCCAGCAGTCAAACCCTCAGCCGAGGGATCTCCTATAATTCACCCCTCCACTTT.

The CDR3 DNA reads as TGTGCCAGCAGCCAAGATAGCACACAGGGAAGTCAGCCCCAGCATTTT. Translation: CASSQDSTQGSQPQHF. V and J are TRBV3-1 (or the pseudogene TRBV3-2) and TRBJ1-5, with D possibly matching TRBD1 (6 bases). Per germline, CDR1 LGHDT and CDR2 YNNKEL (reference sequence). The V end lost 0 bases, the J end lost 6 bases, and 15 bases lay between the germline ends. The length of the CDR3 is 16 residues.

This rearrangement joins TRBV5-4 to TRBJ1-1, with 9 positions matching TRBD1. Trimming took 4 bases from V and 4 from J; bases not matched to a gene: 5. CDR3 length: 14 amino acids. CDR1 is SGHNT and CDR2 is YYREEE in the germline V gene (reference sequence). CDR3 region: CASSPGTGPTEAFF. CDR3 coding DNA: TGTGCCAGCAGCCCCGGGACAGGGCCCACTGAAGCTTTCTTT.

The V and J genes are TRBV5-6 and TRBJ1-3; a possible D gene is TRBD1 (6 bases). Germline CDR1 SGHDT, CDR2 YYEEEE. The CDR3 is 14 residues long. Trimming took 7 bases from V and 4 from J, leaving 15 bases between them. In DNA, the CDR3 is TGTGCCAGCCTCAGGCGGGGGACAGGAAACACCATATATTTT. This encodes CASLRRGTGNTIYF.

V gene TRBV5-6 combines with J gene TRBJ2-3, with no clear D. This CDR3 contains 12 residues. Germline lookup yields CDR1 SGHDT and CDR2 YYEEEE. V was shortened by 2 bases and J by 4 bases, with 5 bases between the two germline ends. CDR3 amino acids: CASSFSADTQYF. CDR3 in DNA: TGTGCCAGCAGCTTCTCTGCAGATACGCAGTATTTT.

V gene TRBV6-2 or TRBV6-3 combines with J gene TRBJ2-2; 12 positions match TRBD2. This CDR3 comprises 18 residues. Germline values: CDR1 MNHEY, CDR2 SVGEGT. J lost 4 bases, V lost 4 bases, and 10 bases had no gene match. CDR3 DNA sequence: TGTGCCAGCAGTTCCTTCGGGACTAGCGGGTTGCGCACCGGGGAGCTGTTTTTT. Protein sequence: CASSSFGTSGLRTGELFF.

In this sample, this clone turned up once. The rearrangement links TRBV30 to TRBJ1-1; no clear D. CDR1 and CDR2 (germline): GTSNPN, SVGIG (reference sequence). The CDR3 loop spans 13 amino acids. V shed 2 bases and J shed 0 bases, with 7 bases lying between them. CDR3 DNA sequence: TGTGCCTGGAGTTCGGGTATGAACACTGAAGCTTTCTTT. Translating gives CAWSSGMNTEAFF.

The V and J genes are TRBV2 and TRBJ2-1; 14 nucleotides line up with TRBD2. Germline V gives CDR1 SNHLY, CDR2 FYNNEI. This CDR3 is 15 amino acids long. J lost 9 bases, V lost 3 bases, and 4 bases had no gene match. In nucleotides, the CDR3 is TGTGCCAGCAGTGAGGGACTAGCGGGGGTGGGTGAGCAGTTCTTC. This sequence encodes CASSEGLAGVGEQFF.

The chain recombines TRBV7-3 with TRBJ2-5; 7 nucleotides match TRBD1. V was clipped by 5 bases and J by 4 bases; unmatched bases: 7. Germline V gene lookup returns CDR1 SGHTA and CDR2 FQGTGA. This CDR3 has 14 residues. In DNA, the CDR3 is TGTGCCAGCAGCCCGAGCAGGGGGACAGAGACCCAGTACTTC. Protein sequence: CASSPSRGTETQYF.

This chain uses TRBV7-2 with TRBJ2-7, with 8 bases matching TRBD2. This CDR3 contains 15 residues. V was pared by 2 bases and J by 2 bases, with 5 bases of the junction left unmatched. CDR1 and CDR2 (germline): SGHTA, FQGNSA. CDR3 nucleotide sequence: TGTGCCAGCAGCTTACCTCCGGGAGGGGCCTACGAGCAGTACTTC. As protein: CASSLPPGGAYEQYF.

V usage is TRBV7-8 and J usage is TRBJ2-2, with D perhaps matching TRBD2 (6 bases). Germline lookup yields CDR1 SGHVS and CDR2 FQNEAQ. V shed 0 bases and J shed 3 bases, with 8 bases lying between them. The CDR3 runs 15 residues. The CDR3, as DNA: TGTGCCAGCAGCTTAGCGGGAGGTCACACCGGGGAGCTGTTTTTT. Its translation: CASSLAGGHTGELFF.

The V and J genes are TRBV29-1 and TRBJ1-1, with TRBD1 as a possible D gene (6 bases). The germline V and J ends were trimmed by 6 bases and 1 base, with 12 bases remaining between them. The CDR3 extends over 13 amino acids. Looked up from germline, CDR1 is SQVTM and CDR2 is ANQGSEA. CDR3 DNA sequence: TGCAGCGTGCAGGGGTGGGGGAACACTGAAGCTTTCTTT. Its protein is CSVQGWGNTEAFF.

The V gene is TRBV7-9, the J gene TRBJ1-2, with D unresolved. Trimming cost V 1 base and J 6 bases, with 6 bases left between them. Germline V CDR1 and CDR2: SEHNR, FQNEAQ (reference sequence). The CDR3 loop spans 12 amino acids. CDR3 residues: CASSLVDDGYTF. The CDR3 DNA sequence: TGTGCCAGCAGCTTAGTAGATGATGGCTACACCTTC.

The chain couples TRBV28 to TRBJ1-1, with no clear D. The germline V and J ends were trimmed by 9 bases and 0 bases, with 11 bases remaining between them. Germline V lookup: CDR1 MDHEN, CDR2 SYDVKM. The CDR3 runs 13 residues. CDR3 protein: CASARELNTEAFF. For the CDR3, the DNA is TGTGCCAGTGCGAGGGAATTGAACACTGAAGCTTTCTTT.

The J gene is TRBJ1-1, the V gene TRBV18; D unclear. Germline CDR1 KGHSH, CDR2 LQKENI. V was cut by 3 bases and J by 1 base, with 9 bases left in between. CDR3 length: 14 amino acids. CDR3 sequence: CASSPRPENTEAFF. DNA of the CDR3: TGTGCCAGCTCACCCAGGCCAGAGAACACTGAAGCTTTCTTT.

As concerns this clone: The germline gene is not matched at one end of the junction; a read error may be the cause. This chain uses TRBV27 with TRBJ2-2; D call uncertain. CDR3 length: 15 residues. CDR1 MNHEY and CDR2 SMNVEV come from the germline V gene (reference sequence). The chain's CDR3 is CASSARKANIGELFF. CDR3 in DNA: TGTGCCAGCAGTGCGAGGAAGGCGAACATCGGGGAGCTGTTTTTT.

The chain combines TRBV6-2 or TRBV6-3 with TRBJ2-3; D perhaps matches TRBD1 (5 bases). Germline V lookup: CDR1 MNHEY, CDR2 SVGEGT. The V end lost 1 base, the J end lost 6 bases, and 8 bases lay between the germline ends. The CDR3 spans 13 residues. The CDR3 sequence: CASSYLGVDTQYF. The CDR3 DNA follows: TGTGCCAGCAGTTACTTAGGGGTCGATACGCAGTATTTT.

The chain is built from TRBV25-1 and TRBJ1-4; 11 bases align to TRBD1. This CDR3 has 15 residues. CDR1 is MGHDK, CDR2 SYGVNS, per germline. The V and J ends lost 6 bases and 3 bases, in that order; junction bases with no gene match: 3. The CDR3 is CASRRTGGPNEKLFF. The CDR3 nucleotides are TGTGCCAGCAGAAGGACAGGGGGCCCTAATGAAAAACTGTTTTTT.

The chain couples TRBV5-1 to TRBJ2-7; the D is unclear. Germline loops: CDR1 SGHRS, CDR2 YFSETQ. The CDR3 is 11 amino acids. V lost 0 bases and J 7 bases, leaving 5 bases between the germline ends. CDR3 in amino acids: CASSLEEEQYF. For the CDR3, the DNA is TGCGCCAGCAGCTTGGAGGAGGAGCAGTACTTC.

The rearrangement uses TRBV10-1 and TRBJ2-3, with D tentatively TRBD2 (6 bases). The V and J ends lost 2 bases and 4 bases respectively, with 13 bases between them. This CDR3 is built from 15 residues. Germline CDR1 and CDR2: WNHNN and SYGVQD (reference sequence). CDR3 residues: CASSEPTGEADTQYF. DNA of the CDR3: TGCGCCAGCAGTGAGCCCACCGGGGAGGCAGATACGCAGTATTTT.

The rearrangement joins TRBV10-3 to TRBJ1-6, with D perhaps TRBD1 (6 bases). CDR3 length: 15 amino acids. Germline values: CDR1 ENHRY, CDR2 SYGVKD. Trimming removed 2 bases from V and 3 bases from J, with 8 bases in between. The CDR3: CAISEGDNYNSPLHF. The CDR3 DNA reads as TGTGCCATCAGTGAGGGGGACAACTATAATTCACCCCTCCACTTT.

This sequence joins TRBV5-1 and TRBJ1-1; D is uncertain. V was pared by 4 bases and J by 1 base, with 14 bases between. This CDR3 has 15 residues. Germline V CDR1 and CDR2: SGHRS, YFSETQ. Here the CDR3 reads CASSPQVSENTEAFF. CDR3 coding DNA: TGCGCCAGCAGCCCCCAGGTCTCAGAGAACACTGAAGCTTTCTTT.

This sequence joins TRBV27 and TRBJ1-5; 10 bases match TRBD1. CDR3 length: 16 residues. Germline assignment: CDR1 MNHEY and CDR2 SMNVEV (reference sequence). V was clipped by 6 bases and J by 3 bases; unmatched bases: 8. This CDR3 reads CASSPGQGSFNQPQHF. CDR3 nucleotide sequence: TGTGCCAGCAGCCCGGGACAGGGGAGTTTCAATCAGCCCCAGCATTTT.

This clone occurred once. The genes are TRBV10-3 and TRBJ1-1; perhaps TRBD1 as D (5 bases). The CDR3 spans 14 residues. The V gene's germline CDR1 is ENHRY and CDR2 SYGVKD. With 2 bases removed from V and 0 bases from J, the gap between germline ends came to 7 bases. For the CDR3, the DNA is TGTGCCATCAGTGAGAAGGACATGAACACTGAAGCTTTCTTT. It encodes CAISEKDMNTEAFF.

This chain uses TRBV30 with TRBJ1-2; D is unclear. V shed 3 bases and J shed 4 bases, with 12 bases lying between them. The germline gives CDR1 GTSNPN, CDR2 SVGIG (reference sequence). The CDR3 length is 13 residues. The CDR3 loop reads CAWSDEGRYGYTF. CDR3 bases: TGTGCCTGGAGCGACGAGGGCCGCTATGGCTACACCTTC.

The chain couples TRBV9 to TRBJ1-1; maybe TRBD1 (5 bases). This CDR3 region has 14 residues. Trimming removed 0 bases at V and 3 bases at J, with 9 bases between. In germline, CDR1 is SGDLS, CDR2 YYNGEE. CDR3 nucleotide sequence: TGTGCCAGCAGCGTAGGGGGCGAGGACACTGAAGCTTTCTTT. This codes for CASSVGGEDTEAFF.

This chain uses TRBV28 with TRBJ1-5; possible D gene TRBD1, 6 bases. The germline V gene has CDR1 MDHEN and CDR2 SYDVKM. CDR3 length: 15 residues. V was clipped by 4 bases and J by 3 bases, with 13 bases between them. Written as DNA, the CDR3 is TGTGCCAGCAGTTCTACAGGGTATTCCAATCAGCCCCAGCATTTT. Amino acids: CASSSTGYSNQPQHF.

The chain couples TRBV6-5 to TRBJ1-2, with 7 bases lining up with TRBD1. The V gene end was trimmed by 5 bases and the J gene end by 6 bases; junction bases not matched to a gene: 6. The germline CDR1 and CDR2 sequences are MNHEY and SVGAGI. There are 13 residues in the CDR3. DNA of the CDR3: TGTGCCAGCAGTATACGGACAGGAAATGGCTACACCTTC. The encoded protein is CASSIRTGNGYTF.